This T cell receptor (beta chain) derives from a study of shared T cell receptors in the human thymus (dated by TCRdb to the early 2020s). Background for the entire study: The study examined how the human thymus generates shared, self-reactive T-cell receptor alpha chains.

Library preparation employed the immunoSEQ multiplex PCR assay. TCRdb took over this immuneACCESS table, retaining in-frame rearrangements with V and J assigned. Such tables are incomplete; in checked studies, under half of the missing clones stem from an unresolved V gene, and the remainder is unexplained. The sample contains roughly 710,000 clones, 70% to 90% of them found a single time. Of the sample, roughly 0.01% falls within the top ten clones. Looking up the germline V gene (reference sequence) yields CDR1 SGHNT and CDR2 YYREEE. There are 12 amino acids in the CDR3, from cysteine to phenylalanine inclusive. Only the CDR3 portion is preserved as DNA: 36 bases, with reading frame beginning at the first base. Turning to this clone: Its antigen has not been determined. Base qualities are not recorded, but no much larger clone differs from it by a single base.

This sample was also put to use in a study of human thymus T cells. Reported in the second study: Donors were immunologically healthy infants undergoing open corrective cardiac surgery for congenital heart defects in Finland. Thymus tissue was collected as surgical resects that were removed during corrective cardiac surgery. Both the thymic and the peripheral blood repertoires appeared to show biased V and J gene segment usage. The related research found that thymic TCR repertoires overlapped highly between unrelated individuals. TCR alpha and beta repertoires from fewer than ten infant thymus samples and four related peripheral blood samples were characterized in the study. The infant donors were roughly 6 to 250 days old, and the cohort included six or seven males and a couple of females. Thymocytes were released mechanically from tissue and stored at -70 °C as pellets of 10-30 million cells. A QIAsymphony instrument was used to extract genomic DNA from frozen cell pellets. Using the immunoSEQ multiplex PCR assay, the TCRB and TCRAD loci were amplified from a standardized quantity of quality-controlled genomic DNA. The amplicons spanned the V(D)J region and were long enough to cover the CDR3 and allow V and J genes to be identified. Amplicon sequencing was performed on an Illumina platform through the commercial immunoSEQ service. Corrections for primer bias and sequencing errors followed previously described methods, while TCRAD and TCRB definitions were based on the IMGT database. immunoSEQ Analyzer 3.0 and VDJTools were used for repertoire analysis, which covered basic statistics, V/J segment usage, diversity estimates, rarefaction and pairwise overlap. Chao1, ChaoE, Efron-Thisted, Shannon and inverse Simpson indices were used to estimate diversity, which was also estimated on datasets down-sampled to the smallest sample. Repertoire overlap was determined by strict matching of CDR3 nucleotide sequence, V gene and J gene, and Jaccard-based multidimensional scaling clustering was applied. On average, thymus samples yielded roughly 800,000 unique TCRB clonotypes, whereas blood samples yielded some 80,000.

This clonotype was obtained from a girl under three years old with a congenital heart defect. Donor details come from another sample of the same person, matched by shared clones. The sequence links TRBV5-4 to TRBJ2-7; TRBD2 might be the D gene, on 6 matching bases. Sequenced material: thymocytes. The DNA sequence is TGTGTCGTTGGTAGCGGCTCCTACGAGCAGTACTTC. It is translated as CVVGSGSYEQYF.